The source of this T cell receptor beta chain is a study of cytotoxic CD8 clonotypes in ibrutinib-treated CLL. Study background: Partial response was seen in 24 patients and complete response in 2; after median 68 months, roughly 14 stayed remitted, around 12 progressed. Whole-study results and caveats: Public clonotypes, found uncommonly, either contracted or stayed stable on treatment. Pretreatment clonality was elevated relative to age-matched healthy donors and paralleled circulating CD8+ T-cell counts.

To note about this clone: As yet, its antigen is unknown.

Approximately 1.9 micrograms of genomic DNA, which was extracted from cryopreserved PBMCs, served as the material used for the TCR beta libraries. TCRdb's copy holds only in-frame clones and misses some; the assay was immunoSEQ multiplex PCR. The table has over 150,000 clones, about 80% seen once. The specimen was PBMCs, collected after 12 months of ibrutinib treatment. This clonotype was obtained from a human donor with chronic lymphocytic leukemia.

CDR3 nucleotide sequence: TGTGCCAGCAGCTTAGACCAGACTAGCGGGGGGCCCGAGTCAGATACGCAGTATTTT. Protein sequence: CASSLDQTSGGPESDTQYF. The V call is TRBV7-3, the J call TRBJ2-3; 13 bases agree with TRBD2. J was trimmed by 4 bases and V by 2 bases; bases with no gene match: 12. Germline V CDR1 and CDR2: SGHTA, FQGTGA. The CDR3 extends over 19 amino acids.